This entry is about one T cell receptor beta chain. Data came from immunoSEQ multiplex PCR; TCRdb stores just in-frame clones and leaves some out. The sample gives under 200,000 clones, 85% to 90% of which show up once; more than 5.5% is in the top ten. J lost 4 bases, V lost 1 base, and 8 bases had no gene match. CDR3 length: 18 residues. CDR1 and CDR2 (germline): LGHNA, YNFKEQ. The sample belongs to a study of T cell responses to AZD1222 COVID-19 vaccine. The chain has TRBV4-2 and TRBJ1-3; 12 bases map to TRBD1. This sequence originates from an adult in good health. Specimen: peripheral blood, collected on day 0 of AZD1222 vaccination. CDR3 sequence: CASSQGGTGGAPGNTIYF. CDR3 DNA: TGTGCCAGCAGCCAAGGGGGGACAGGGGGCGCCCCCGGAAACACCATATATTTT.